This TCR beta chain was sequenced during a study of Graves' ophthalmopathy and Graves' hyperthyroidism. The authors amplified TCR beta CDR3 regions, and they did so from RNA transcripts for repertoire sequencing. An opening RT-PCR round employed HTBI primers and preceded a second-round multiplex PCR. MiXCR was run by TCRdb on the multiplex PCR reads, yielding one entry per CDR3 protein. Among about 150,000 distinct CDR3 sequences listed, approximately 38% were seen once. The CDR3 totals 11 residues. Trimming removed 6 bases from V and 6 bases from J, with 9 bases in between. The germline CDR1 and CDR2 sequences are SNHLY and FYNNEI.

The sequence was collected from a woman aged 40 to 50 with Graves' ophthalmopathy. V gene TRBV2 combines with J gene TRBJ2-7, with D possibly matching TRBD2 (5 bases). The material sequenced was peripheral blood. The CDR3 reads CASSREAEQYF. The CDR3 DNA sequence: TGTGCCAGCAGCCGGGAAGCCGAGCAGTACTTC.